Following are 26 T cell receptor beta chains from one sample sequenced in a study of blood T cell repertoires in COVID-19. The method was immunoSEQ multiplex PCR; TCRdb's version includes in-frame clones alone and lacks a portion of them. In the table there are 50,000 to 75,000 clones, around 82% of which are singletons. Sequencing input: peripheral blood. Receptors were obtained from a man older than 75 with active or convalescent COVID-19.

This rearrangement joins TRBV2 to TRBJ2-3, with 10 nucleotides matching TRBD2. Unmatched junction bases numbered 4, after V lost 4 bases and J lost 3 bases. The CDR3 covers 15 residues. CDR1 SNHLY and CDR2 FYNNEI come from the germline V gene. DNA for the CDR3: TGTGCCAGCAGTGTAGCTAGCGGGAGTACAGATACGCAGTATTTT. This encodes CASSVASGSTDTQYF.

The V and J genes are TRBV28 and TRBJ1-2; 9 nucleotides line up with TRBD1. The CDR3 contains 14 residues. The germline gives CDR1 MDHEN, CDR2 SYDVKM. V shed 8 bases and J 7 bases; nucleotides not matched to a gene: 11. The CDR3: CASRTPGTGFGYTF. The CDR3 DNA reads as TGTGCCAGCCGGACCCCCGGGACAGGGTTTGGCTACACCTTC.

The J gene is TRBJ2-2, the V gene TRBV9, with TRBD1 matching over 7 bases. The trim removed 3 bases at V and 4 bases at J, leaving 15 bases unmatched. Germline CDR1 SGDLS, CDR2 YYNGEE. The CDR3 sequence is 18 residues long. CDR3 in amino acids: CASSGRGTGDLRTGELFF. In nucleotides, the CDR3 is TGTGCCAGCAGCGGCCGGGGAACAGGGGATTTGCGCACCGGGGAGCTGTTTTTT.

The genes are TRBV6-2 or TRBV6-3 and TRBJ1-1; D may be TRBD1 (6 bases). V lost 0 bases, J lost 2 bases, and 10 bases lay in between. The CDR3 runs to 15 residues. Germline CDR1 MNHEY, CDR2 SVGEGT. The CDR3, as DNA: TGTGCCAGCAGTTACTCGAGACAGGCTAACACTGAAGCTTTCTTT. Translation gives CASSYSRQANTEAFF.

The V and J genes are TRBV5-1 and TRBJ2-2; D call uncertain. Trimming removed 1 base at V and 4 bases at J, with 14 bases between. CDR1 and CDR2 (germline): SGHRS, YFSETQ. The CDR3 length is 16 residues. In DNA, the CDR3 is TGCGCCAGCAGCTTGAGCCCTCCGCTGAGCACCGGGGAGCTGTTTTTT. It encodes CASSLSPPLSTGELFF.

This clone was counted a single time. In nucleotides, the CDR3 is TGTGCCAGCAGCTTATATAGCGGAGGCACAGATACGCAGTATTTT. Translating gives CASSLYSGGTDTQYF. The chain links TRBV7-9 to TRBJ2-3; possible D gene TRBD2, 6 bases. The CDR3 spans 15 residues. Germline V gene data show CDR1 as SEHNR and CDR2 as FQNEAQ (reference sequence). V was shortened by 2 bases and J by 1 base, with 10 bases between the two germline ends.

The chain couples TRBV9 to TRBJ2-1; TRBD2 matches 9 bases. The CDR3 runs 15 residues. V shed 3 bases and J 2 bases; nucleotides not matched to a gene: 3. Germline V gives CDR1 SGDLS, CDR2 YYNGEE. CDR3 sequence: CASSETSGTYNEQFF. DNA of the CDR3: TGTGCCAGCAGCGAGACTAGCGGTACCTACAATGAGCAGTTCTTC.

This sequence joins TRBV13 and TRBJ2-3, with D perhaps TRBD2 (6 bases). The ends were cut back, 0 bases at V and 4 bases at J, with 14 bases in the middle. The CDR3 length is 16 residues. Germline assignment: CDR1 PRHDT and CDR2 FYEKMQ (reference sequence). The CDR3 sequence: CASSLGRGAGADTQYF. The CDR3 DNA follows: TGTGCCAGCAGCTTAGGCCGCGGGGCCGGTGCAGATACGCAGTATTTT.

The chain couples TRBV7-2 to TRBJ2-1; TRBD2 agrees at 8 bases. Per the germline V gene, CDR1 is SGHTA and CDR2 is FQGNSA. The CDR3 is made up of 16 amino acids. V lost 5 bases and J lost 6; bases outside the gene matches: 12. CDR3 protein: CASSGSGERGRNEQFF. The CDR3 coding sequence is TGTGCCAGCAGCGGATCGGGTGAGCGGGGGCGCAATGAGCAGTTCTTC.

The chain is built from TRBV5-6 and TRBJ1-1; D unclear. Germline lookup yields CDR1 SGHDT and CDR2 YYEEEE. V shed 0 bases and J shed 0 bases, with 9 bases lying between them. The CDR3 runs 15 residues. DNA of the CDR3: TGTGCCAGCAGCTTGGTCAATGCGATGAACACTGAAGCTTTCTTT. It is translated as CASSLVNAMNTEAFF.

The V and J genes are TRBV19 and TRBJ1-2, with no clear D. Germline V CDR1 and CDR2: LNHDA, SQIVND (reference sequence). The CDR3 has 13 amino acids. Between the trimmed V and J ends, which lost 3 bases and 7 bases, there was a span of 12 bases. The CDR3 sequence is CASSIAGIGGYTF. In nucleotides, the CDR3 is TGTGCCAGTAGTATTGCCGGGATAGGTGGCTACACCTTC.

This clone was seen only a few times. The genes are TRBV5-1 and TRBJ1-5; tentatively, D is TRBD1 (5 bases). V shed 2 bases and J shed 0 bases, with 18 bases lying between them. From germline, CDR1 is SGHRS and CDR2 YFSETQ. This CDR3 is built from 18 residues. The CDR3 DNA reads TGCGCCAGCAGCTTTGGAAAAGAAGGGGTTTATAGCAATCAGCCCCAGCATTTT. Its protein is CASSFGKEGVYSNQPQHF.

This chain joins TRBV19 and TRBJ2-2; possibly TRBD1 for D (5 bases). Germline V gene data show CDR1 as LNHDA and CDR2 as SQIVND (reference sequence). Between the trimmed V and J ends, which lost 3 bases and 4 bases, there was a span of 21 bases. This CDR3 is 18 amino acids long. CDR3 in DNA: TGTGCCAGTAGTATTGGGGCCGTTAGGGCCTTCATCACCGGGGAGCTGTTTTTT. Its translation is CASSIGAVRAFITGELFF.

The gene calls are TRBV7-2 and TRBJ2-3; 16 positions agree with TRBD2. The CDR3 is 19 amino acids. V lost 2 bases and J lost 5; bases outside the gene matches: 10. Germline-derived CDR1 and CDR2 are SGHTA and FQGNSA. The CDR3 region has the DNA TGTGCCAGCAGCTTACCGGGACTAGCGGGAGGGCTAGCGATAGATACGCAGTATTTT. Translated: CASSLPGLAGGLAIDTQYF.

The chain carries TRBV9 and TRBJ2-1; the match to TRBD1 covers 7 bases. CDR1 is SGDLS, CDR2 YYNGEE, per germline. J lost 7 bases, V lost 4 bases, and 14 bases had no gene match. This CDR3 comprises 16 residues. The CDR3, as DNA: TGTGCCAGCAGCCCCAGGGGGATGACCCCCCTTAATGAGCAGTTCTTC. Protein product: CASSPRGMTPLNEQFF.

This chain uses TRBV6-1 with TRBJ2-7; weak D call: TRBD2 (5 bases). CDR1 is MNHNS and CDR2 is SASEGT in the germline V gene. Trimming pared 3 bases from V and 0 bases from J, leaving 15 bases between. The CDR3 covers 16 residues. CDR3 DNA sequence: TGTGCCAGCAGTGACCGATCGGGATCTGGCTCCTACGAGCAGTACTTC. Its protein is CASSDRSGSGSYEQYF.

This clone was picked up one time. The chain joins TRBV5-1 to TRBJ1-5; TRBD1 might be the D (5 bases). This CDR3 spans 14 amino acids. V dropped 4 bases and J dropped 2 bases, with 10 bases sitting between them. Germline CDR1 SGHRS, CDR2 YFSETQ. The CDR3 region is CASSGGEGNQPQHF. The CDR3 nucleotides are TGCGCCAGCAGCGGAGGGGAGGGCAATCAGCCCCAGCATTTT.

The V and J genes are TRBV5-4 and TRBJ1-2; TRBD1 aligns across 7 bases. There are 15 residues in the CDR3. Trimming removed 6 bases from V and 4 bases from J; junction bases left unmatched: 12. Per the germline V gene, CDR1 is SGHNT and CDR2 is YYREEE (reference sequence). CDR3 residues: CASTPGQLISYGYTF. Here the CDR3 DNA reads TGTGCCAGCACCCCGGGACAGCTGATCAGCTATGGCTACACCTTC.

The V and J genes are TRBV6-5 and TRBJ2-1; TRBD1 matches 9 bases. The junction had 6 bases not matched to a gene; V was cut back by 5 bases and J by 4 bases. The CDR3 covers 15 residues. Germline assignment: CDR1 MNHEY and CDR2 SVGAGI. The CDR3 sequence: CASSPQGAKYNEQFF. CDR3 nucleotide sequence: TGTGCCAGCAGTCCACAGGGGGCTAAGTACAATGAGCAGTTCTTC.

The V and J genes are TRBV23-1 and TRBJ1-3; possible D gene TRBD1, 6 bases. TRBV23-1 is classed as an ORF, of uncertain function. The CDR3 contains 15 residues. V gave up 0 bases and J gave up 2 bases, with 8 bases separating them. The CDR3 coding sequence is TGCGCCAGCAGTCAATCTAAGGGGGCTGGAAACACCATATATTTT. Its protein is CASSQSKGAGNTIYF.

The chain is built from TRBV5-1 and TRBJ1-2; tentatively, D is TRBD1 (5 bases). V was clipped by 4 bases and J by 2 bases, with 12 bases between them. The CDR3 is 14 residues long. Germline loops: CDR1 SGHRS, CDR2 YFSETQ. CDR3 DNA: TGCGCCAGCAGCCCCGGGGGAGTGAACTATGGCTACACCTTC. It encodes CASSPGGVNYGYTF.

The genes are TRBV7-2 and TRBJ2-7; 9 bases are shared with TRBD2. Unmatched junction bases numbered 5, after V lost 2 bases and J lost 3 bases. This CDR3 region has 15 residues. The germline V gene has CDR1 SGHTA and CDR2 FQGNSA. Here the CDR3 DNA reads TGTGCCAGCAGCTTATCGGGCGGGGGGGACTACGAGCAGTACTTC. Translated, it gives CASSLSGGGDYEQYF.

This chain joins TRBV5-1 and TRBJ2-3; D may be TRBD2 (7 bases). Germline V gives CDR1 SGHRS, CDR2 YFSETQ. Trimming cost V 9 bases and J 4 bases, with 18 bases left between them. CDR3 length: 14 amino acids. The CDR3, as DNA: TGCGCCACCTCCTGGGGGGGGGCGTCAGATACGCAGTATTTT. Its translation is CATSWGGASDTQYF.

The chain has TRBV3-1 (or the pseudogene TRBV3-2) and TRBJ2-3; 10 bases map to TRBD2. The J segment lost 2 bases and the V segment lost 0 bases, leaving 5 bases of the junction unmatched. The CDR3 sequence is 17 residues long. Germline values: CDR1 LGHDT, CDR2 YNNKEL (reference sequence). This CDR3 is CASSQDRSGGVTDTQYF. DNA for the CDR3: TGTGCCAGCAGCCAAGATCGAAGCGGGGGGGTCACAGATACGCAGTATTTT.

This sequence joins TRBV27 and TRBJ2-5, with D possibly TRBD2 on 6 matching bases. Germline values: CDR1 MNHEY, CDR2 SMNVEV (reference sequence). Trimming shortened V by 1 base and J by 5 bases, and 14 bases separated the two germline ends. The CDR3 has 15 amino acids. CDR3 region: CASSLFATGRETQYF. The CDR3 DNA follows: TGTGCCAGCAGTTTATTTGCCACGGGGAGGGAGACCCAGTACTTC.

The chain carries TRBV29-1 and TRBJ2-2, with TRBD2 matching 8 bases. Germline V CDR1 and CDR2: SQVTM, ANQGSEA. V dropped 6 bases and J dropped 4; count of bases not matched to a gene: 16. The CDR3 contains 17 residues. Written as DNA, the CDR3 is TGCAGCGTCTCCCGCGGTAGCGGGAATCGGGGCACCGGGGAGCTGTTTTTT. Its translation is CSVSRGSGNRGTGELFF.